The clone carrying this T cell receptor beta chain was detected a few times. These data are taken from a study of T cells after yellow fever vaccination. The V gene's germline CDR1 is SGHNT and CDR2 YYREEE (reference sequence). The junction had 6 bases not matched to a gene; V was cut back by 2 bases and J by 3 bases. CDR3 length: 15 residues. TCRdb independently ran MiXCR on the 5' RACE reads; one entry per CDR3 protein. The sample has 550,000 to 750,000 distinct CDR3 sequences, approximately 12% seen once. The rearrangement links TRBV5-4 to TRBJ2-3; 7 nucleotides agree with TRBD2. This TCR was recovered from a man aged 25-45 years who received the YFV17D yellow fever vaccine. The sample in question was PBMCs, obtained on the day of the yellow fever booster vaccination. Here the CDR3 reads CASSFASGITDTQYF. The DNA of the CDR3 is TGTGCCAGCAGCTTCGCTAGCGGAATAACAGATACGCAGTATTTT.